Following are 13 T cell receptor beta chains from one sample sequenced in a study of blood T cell repertoires in COVID-19. Only in-frame clones appear in the TCRdb table, and some are missing; sequencing was by immunoSEQ multiplex PCR. The repertoire holds some 96,000 clones, about 77% seen once, with 12% in the top ten. The specimen was peripheral blood. The receptor set was obtained from a woman aged 65 to 85 with acute or convalescent COVID-19.

The chain joins TRBV9 to TRBJ2-5, with TRBD2 identical over 13 bases. V dropped 4 bases and J dropped 5; count of bases not matched to a gene: 8. The germline V gene encodes CDR1 SGDLS and CDR2 YYNGEE. The CDR3 spans 16 residues. The CDR3 coding sequence is TGTGCCAGCAGCTTAACTAGCGGGGGGGCCATTGAGACCCAGTACTTC. Its protein is CASSLTSGGAIETQYF.

This chain joins TRBV5-1 and TRBJ2-2, with D uncertain. V was shortened by 4 bases and J by 1 base, with 5 bases between the two germline ends. The CDR3 is made up of 13 amino acids. The germline V gene has CDR1 SGHRS and CDR2 YFSETQ. DNA of the CDR3: TGCGCCAGCAGCATACAGAACACCGGGGAGCTGTTTTTT. The encoded protein is CASSIQNTGELFF. Variable domain in full (rest from reference TRBV5-1 and TRBJ2-2): KAGVTQTPRYLIKTRGQQVTLSCSPISGHRSVSWYQQTPGQGLQFLFEYFSETQRNKGNFPGRFSGRQFSNSRSEMNVSTLELGDSALYLCASSIQNTGELFFGEGSRLTVL.

The count of this clone is one. This rearrangement joins TRBV29-1 to TRBJ1-2; 7 bases are shared with TRBD1. The germline V gene encodes CDR1 SQVTM and CDR2 ANQGSEA. The ends lost 7 bases at V and 0 bases at J; junction bases unmatched: 8. The CDR3 has 14 residues. This CDR3 is CSASLGTANYGYTF. As DNA, the CDR3 is TGCAGCGCTAGCCTGGGGACAGCTAACTATGGCTACACCTTC.

Note on this clone: The sample has other DNA sequences that encode this CDR3 too. The rearrangement uses TRBV6-5 and TRBJ1-2; D may be TRBD1 (5 bases). Trimming took 0 bases from V and 4 from J, leaving 9 bases between them. Germline-derived CDR1 and CDR2 are MNHEY and SVGAGI. The length of the CDR3 is 14 residues. The CDR3 protein is CASSYSRQGYGYTF. The CDR3 nucleotides read TGTGCCAGCAGTTACTCGCGGCAGGGCTATGGCTACACCTTC.

The rearrangement links TRBV5-1 to TRBJ1-1; 8 bases are a match to TRBD1. Trimming removed 3 bases from V and 7 bases from J; junction bases left unmatched: 8. This CDR3 is built from 14 residues. The V gene's germline CDR1 is SGHRS and CDR2 YFSETQ. CDR3 in amino acids: CASSWGQAGSEAFF. The CDR3, as DNA: TGCGCCAGCAGCTGGGGACAGGCTGGAAGTGAAGCTTTCTTT.

The chain employs TRBV5-6 and TRBJ1-5; tentative D call: TRBD1 (5 bases). The CDR3 consists of 14 residues. Trimming removed 1 base from V and 7 bases from J, with 12 bases in between. Looked up from germline, CDR1 is SGHDT and CDR2 is YYEEEE. CDR3 DNA sequence: TGTGCCAGCAGCTTGCGCAGGGCCGACCAGCCCCAGCATTTT. Translating it yields CASSLRRADQPQHF.

The rearrangement joins TRBV6-1 to TRBJ1-2; D is uncertain. From germline, CDR1 is MNHNS and CDR2 SASEGT. This CDR3 is 19 amino acids long. V lost 0 bases, J lost 4 bases, and 24 bases lay in between. This chain's CDR3 is CASSEAWRAVSSRLYGYTF. Here the CDR3 DNA reads TGTGCCAGCAGTGAAGCGTGGAGGGCAGTAAGTTCGCGTCTCTATGGCTACACCTTC.

The chain carries TRBV6-2 or TRBV6-3 and TRBJ1-2, with 9 bases identical to TRBD1. Germline V lookup: CDR1 MNHEY, CDR2 SVGEGT. V lost 4 bases and J lost 4; bases outside the gene matches: 10. The length of the CDR3 is 16 residues. CDR3 sequence reads: CASSFERPGQGYGYTF. CDR3 bases: TGTGCCAGCAGTTTTGAAAGACCGGGACAGGGCTATGGCTACACCTTC.

V is TRBV12-3 or TRBV12-4 and J is TRBJ1-2; TRBD1 is a possible D gene (6 bases). The CDR3 covers 13 residues. Trimming pared 1 base from V and 7 bases from J, leaving 10 bases between. The CDR3 reads CASSLGQVGGYTF. CDR3 DNA sequence: TGTGCCAGCAGTTTAGGACAGGTCGGTGGCTACACCTTC.

This chain connects TRBV6-2 or TRBV6-3 to TRBJ2-3, with TRBD1 as a possible D gene (5 bases). Germline V gene sequence: CDR1 MNHEY, CDR2 SVGEGT. The ends were cut back, 7 bases at V and 0 bases at J, with 14 bases in the middle. This CDR3 has 15 amino acids. The chain's CDR3 is CASTPPAGSTDTQYF. The CDR3 nucleotides read TGTGCCAGCACCCCGCCGGCAGGGAGCACAGATACGCAGTATTTT.

The chain employs TRBV27 and TRBJ1-5, with TRBD1 matching 9 bases. CDR3 length equals 19 residues. J gave up 2 bases and V 4 bases, and 15 bases lay outside the gene matches. Germline CDR1 reads MNHEY; CDR2 reads SMNVEV (reference sequence). CDR3 nucleotide sequence: TGTGCCAGCAGTTCTGATAAGCCCGGGACAGGGCCAGGCAATCAGCCCCAGCATTTT. This codes for CASSSDKPGTGPGNQPQHF.

The chain is built from TRBV5-1 and TRBJ1-1, with D maybe TRBD1 (5 bases). V dropped 1 base and J dropped 0 bases, with 10 bases sitting between them. This CDR3 spans 15 amino acids. From germline, CDR1 is SGHRS and CDR2 YFSETQ. CDR3 loop: CASSLSPGLNTEAFF. CDR3 DNA: TGCGCCAGCAGCTTGTCTCCAGGGTTGAACACTGAAGCTTTCTTT.

V usage is TRBV11-2 and J usage is TRBJ1-5; D is perhaps TRBD1 (5 bases). The CDR3 is made up of 18 amino acids. V gave up 0 bases and J gave up 4 bases, with 19 bases separating them. Germline V gene lookup returns CDR1 SGHAT and CDR2 FQNNGV. CDR3 amino acids: CASSLDVPGGDSNQPQHF. The CDR3 DNA sequence: TGTGCCAGCAGCTTAGATGTCCCGGGGGGAGATTCAAATCAGCCCCAGCATTTT.